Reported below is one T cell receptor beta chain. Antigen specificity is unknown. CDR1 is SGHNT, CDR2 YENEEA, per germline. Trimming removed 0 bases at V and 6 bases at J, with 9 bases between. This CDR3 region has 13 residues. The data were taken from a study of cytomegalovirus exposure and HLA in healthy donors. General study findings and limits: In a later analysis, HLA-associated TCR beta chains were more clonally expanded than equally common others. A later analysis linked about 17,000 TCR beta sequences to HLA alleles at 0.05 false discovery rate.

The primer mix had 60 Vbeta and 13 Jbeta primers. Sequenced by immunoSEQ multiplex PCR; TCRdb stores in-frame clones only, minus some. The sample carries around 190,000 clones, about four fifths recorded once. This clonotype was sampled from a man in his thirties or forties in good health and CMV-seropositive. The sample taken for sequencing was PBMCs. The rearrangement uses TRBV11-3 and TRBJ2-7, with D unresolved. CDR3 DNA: TGTGCCAGCAGCTTAGACCGGGTCGGCGAGCAGTACTTC. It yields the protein CASSLDRVGEQYF. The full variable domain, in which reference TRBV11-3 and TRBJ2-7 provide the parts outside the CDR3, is EAGVVQSPRYKIIEKKQPVAFWCNPISGHNTLYWYLQNLGQGPELLIRYENEEAVDDSQLPKDRFSAERLKGVDSTLKIQPAELGDSAVYLCASSLDRVGEQYFGPGTRLTVT.